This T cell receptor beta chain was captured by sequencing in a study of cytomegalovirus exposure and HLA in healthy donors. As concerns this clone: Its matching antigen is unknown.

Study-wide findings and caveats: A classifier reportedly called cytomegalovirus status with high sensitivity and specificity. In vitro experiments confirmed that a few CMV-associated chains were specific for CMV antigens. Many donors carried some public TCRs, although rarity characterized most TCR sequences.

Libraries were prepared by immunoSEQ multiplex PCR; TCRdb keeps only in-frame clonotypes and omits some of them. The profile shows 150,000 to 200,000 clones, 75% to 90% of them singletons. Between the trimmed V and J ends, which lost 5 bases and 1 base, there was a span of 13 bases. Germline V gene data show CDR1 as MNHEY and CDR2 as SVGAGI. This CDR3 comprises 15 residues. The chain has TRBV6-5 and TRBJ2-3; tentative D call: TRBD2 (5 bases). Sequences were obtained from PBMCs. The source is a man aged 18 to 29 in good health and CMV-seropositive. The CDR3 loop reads CASSPEVSGTDTQYF. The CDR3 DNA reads TGTGCCAGCAGTCCGGAGGTTAGCGGCACAGATACGCAGTATTTT.